These T cell receptor beta chains were read from a single sample in a study of cytotoxic CD8 clonotypes in ibrutinib-treated CLL. The method was immunoSEQ multiplex PCR; TCRdb's version includes in-frame clones alone and lacks a portion of them. Of fewer than 400,000 clones listed, 67% are singletons. The sample in question was PBMCs, obtained after 36 months of ibrutinib treatment. Receptors were obtained from a human donor with chronic lymphocytic leukemia. The CDR3 runs from the conserved cysteine through the conserved F or W. Fields, in order: V gene, J gene, clone size, D gene, CDR3 DNA, CDR3 protein. A D gene is named only where the DNA matches it firmly. Rows may omit the clone size; those that give it use once, few, many or a size class.

v_call: TRBV19; j_call: TRBJ2-1; clone_size: .; d_call: .; cdr3_nt: TGTGCCAGTACCCAATTAGGGCGGTCAATCTCCTACAATGAGCAGTTCTTC; cdr3_aa: CASTQLGRSISYNEQFF
v_call: TRBV5-1; j_call: TRBJ2-7; clone_size: few; d_call: .; cdr3_nt: TGCGCCAGCAGCTTTGGAGACTACGAGCAGTACTTC; cdr3_aa: CASSFGDYEQYF
v_call: TRBV9; j_call: TRBJ2-3; clone_size: .; d_call: TRBD2; cdr3_nt: TGTGCCAGCAGCGTAGGACTAGCGGGAGGGCCTAGCACAGATACGCAGTATTTT; cdr3_aa: CASSVGLAGGPSTDTQYF
v_call: TRBV27; j_call: TRBJ2-1; clone_size: .; d_call: .; cdr3_nt: TGTGCCAGCAGTCTAAACAATGAGCAGTTCTTC; cdr3_aa: CASSLNNEQFF
v_call: TRBV29-1; j_call: TRBJ2-3; clone_size: .; d_call: .; cdr3_nt: TGCAGCGTTGAATGGGGTGATACGCAGTATTTT; cdr3_aa: CSVEWGDTQYF
v_call: TRBV5-1; j_call: TRBJ2-5; clone_size: .; d_call: .; cdr3_nt: TGCGCCAGCAGCTTGGCTAGTCGGGAGACCCAGTACTTC; cdr3_aa: CASSLASRETQYF
v_call: TRBV2; j_call: TRBJ2-3; clone_size: .; d_call: TRBD1; cdr3_nt: TGTGCCCTCGATCAGGGGGCAGATACGCAGTATTTT; cdr3_aa: CALDQGADTQYF
v_call: TRBV5-5; j_call: TRBJ2-3; clone_size: .; d_call: .; cdr3_nt: TGTGCCAGCAGCCCGACGATCCAAACAGATACGCAGTATTTT; cdr3_aa: CASSPTIQTDTQYF
v_call: TRBV18; j_call: TRBJ2-7; clone_size: few; d_call: TRBD1; cdr3_nt: TGTGCCAGCTCCCAGGCGGGACAGGGACCTTACGAGCAGTACTTC; cdr3_aa: CASSQAGQGPYEQYF
v_call: TRBV15; j_call: TRBJ2-5; clone_size: .; d_call: TRBD1; cdr3_nt: TGTGCCACCAGCAGGGGACAGGGCCTGATGGAGACCCAGTACTTC; cdr3_aa: CATSRGQGLMETQYF
v_call: TRBV20-1; j_call: TRBJ1-1; clone_size: .; d_call: .; cdr3_nt: TGCAGTGCCACCATTGGGTCTGAAGCTTTCTTT; cdr3_aa: CSATIGSEAFF
v_call: TRBV18; j_call: TRBJ2-7; clone_size: .; d_call: TRBD1; cdr3_nt: TGTGCCAGCTCACACACCTATGACAGGGCCTACGAGCAGTACTTC; cdr3_aa: CASSHTYDRAYEQYF
v_call: TRBV4-3; j_call: TRBJ2-3; clone_size: .; d_call: .; cdr3_nt: TGCGCCAGCAGCCAAGACTGGGGTACGACAGATACGCAGTATTTT; cdr3_aa: CASSQDWGTTDTQYF
v_call: TRBV18; j_call: TRBJ1-5; clone_size: few; d_call: .; cdr3_nt: TGTGCCAGCTCAGGACAGTCCCACAATCAGCCCCAGCATTTT; cdr3_aa: CASSGQSHNQPQHF
v_call: TRBV6-6; j_call: TRBJ2-2; clone_size: few; d_call: .; cdr3_nt: TGTGCCAGCAGTTTTCAGAGCACCGGGGAGCTGTTTTTT; cdr3_aa: CASSFQSTGELFF
v_call: TRBV28; j_call: TRBJ2-6; clone_size: .; d_call: .; cdr3_nt: TGTGCCAGCAGTTTTCCCCGCGACACCTTTTCTGGGGCCAACGTCCTGACTTTC; cdr3_aa: CASSFPRDTFSGANVLTF
v_call: TRBV6-1; j_call: TRBJ2-5; clone_size: .; d_call: TRBD1; cdr3_nt: TGTGCCAGCAGTGCCAGGGGACAGCAGCAAGAGACCCAGTACTTC; cdr3_aa: CASSARGQQQETQYF
v_call: TRBV5-1; j_call: TRBJ1-3; clone_size: .; d_call: TRBD1; cdr3_nt: TGCGCCAGCAGCGAACAGGGGGCCGGAAACACCATATATTTT; cdr3_aa: CASSEQGAGNTIYF
v_call: TRBV27; j_call: TRBJ2-7; clone_size: few; d_call: .; cdr3_nt: TGTGCCAGCAGAGAAATCGACAGACCCCTCGAGCAGTACTTC; cdr3_aa: CASREIDRPLEQYF
v_call: TRBV4-2; j_call: TRBJ2-3; clone_size: .; d_call: TRBD2; cdr3_nt: TGTGCCAGCAGCCTAGACTTCGGACTAGCGGGGGGGCGTACCACAGATACGCAGTATTTT; cdr3_aa: CASSLDFGLAGGRTTDTQYF
v_call: TRBV2; j_call: TRBJ1-5; clone_size: few; d_call: .; cdr3_nt: TGTGCCAGCAGTGAATGGGGGTACCATCAGCCCCAGCATTTT; cdr3_aa: CASSEWGYHQPQHF
v_call: TRBV11-3; j_call: TRBJ2-1; clone_size: .; d_call: .; cdr3_nt: TGTGCCAGCAGCCGAGGGCCGGGGAATGAGCAGTTCTTC; cdr3_aa: CASSRGPGNEQFF
v_call: TRBV6-5; j_call: TRBJ1-1; clone_size: few; d_call: TRBD1; cdr3_nt: TGTGCCAGCAGCCCCGGGACAGGGAACACTGAAGCTTTCTTT; cdr3_aa: CASSPGTGNTEAFF
v_call: TRBV5-1; j_call: TRBJ1-1; clone_size: .; d_call: .; cdr3_nt: TGCGCCAGCAGCTTGGTGGGGTTGAACACTGAAGCTTTCTTT; cdr3_aa: CASSLVGLNTEAFF